This is a list of T cell receptor beta chains from one sample in a study of blood T cells in healthy people across ages. TCRdb independently ran MiXCR on the 5' RACE reads; one entry per CDR3 protein. The table lists hundreds of thousands of distinct CDR3 sequences, roughly half of them singletons. Sequencing was done on a sample of blood. These receptors originate from a woman older than 75 in good health. Each CDR3 is given with its conserved first and last residue. Each record gives: clone size, V gene, D gene, J gene, CDR3 protein, CDR3 DNA. A D gene is named only where the DNA matches it firmly. A clone size is listed for some rows: how often the clone was seen (once, few, many), or a class if it is expanded.

clone_size: NA; v_call: TRBV4-1; d_call: NA; j_call: TRBJ1-5; cdr3_aa: CASSQGGLGKLNQPQHF; cdr3_nt: TGCGCCAGCAGCCAAGGTGGACTAGGGAAACTCAATCAGCCCCAGCATTTT
clone_size: NA; v_call: TRBV6-5; d_call: NA; j_call: TRBJ2-1; cdr3_aa: CASKPPTGRQFF; cdr3_nt: TGTGCCAGCAAACCGCCCACGGGAAGGCAGTTCTTC
clone_size: many; v_call: TRBV2; d_call: NA; j_call: TRBJ2-3; cdr3_aa: CASRATAAGTDTQYF; cdr3_nt: TGTGCCAGCAGAGCGACTGCAGCTGGGACAGATACGCAGTATTTT
clone_size: NA; v_call: TRBV4-3; d_call: NA; j_call: TRBJ2-7; cdr3_aa: CASSQDRSTPHLSYEQYF; cdr3_nt: TGCGCCAGCAGCCAAGATCGGTCCACTCCTCACTTGTCCTACGAGCAGTACTTC
clone_size: NA; v_call: TRBV20-1; d_call: TRBD1; j_call: TRBJ2-5; cdr3_aa: CSAPTGEKETQYF; cdr3_nt: TGCAGTGCTCCAACAGGGGAAAAAGAGACCCAGTACTTC
clone_size: NA; v_call: TRBV10-3; d_call: TRBD1; j_call: TRBJ1-2; cdr3_aa: CAISDPEDRDYGYTF; cdr3_nt: TGTGCCATCAGTGACCCCGAGGACAGGGACTATGGCTACACCTTC
clone_size: few; v_call: TRBV6-6; d_call: NA; j_call: TRBJ2-7; cdr3_aa: CASSRPTDNEQYF; cdr3_nt: TGTGCCAGCAGTAGACCAACAGACAACGAGCAGTACTTC
clone_size: NA; v_call: TRBV6-2/TRBV6-3; d_call: NA; j_call: TRBJ2-1; cdr3_aa: CASRTQREQFF; cdr3_nt: TGTGCCAGCAGAACTCAGAGGGAGCAGTTCTTC
clone_size: few; v_call: TRBV12-3/TRBV12-4; d_call: TRBD1; j_call: TRBJ1-1; cdr3_aa: CASSFTGGSAEAFF; cdr3_nt: TGTGCCAGCAGTTTTACAGGGGGCTCCGCTGAAGCTTTCTTT
clone_size: NA; v_call: TRBV10-3; d_call: NA; j_call: TRBJ1-3; cdr3_aa: CAISSGLPGTIYF; cdr3_nt: TGTGCCATCAGCTCGGGACTGCCGGGCACCATATATTTT
clone_size: NA; v_call: TRBV14; d_call: TRBD1; j_call: TRBJ1-2; cdr3_aa: CASSQEARVTGGDYGYTF; cdr3_nt: TGTGCCAGCAGCCAAGAGGCCCGGGTGACAGGGGGGGACTATGGCTACACCTTC
clone_size: many; v_call: TRBV13; d_call: TRBD1; j_call: TRBJ2-1; cdr3_aa: CASTRDRGNEQFF; cdr3_nt: TGTGCCAGTACCCGGGACAGGGGGAATGAGCAGTTCTTC
clone_size: NA; v_call: TRBV20-1; d_call: NA; j_call: TRBJ2-3; cdr3_aa: CSARPPDLALWADTQYF; cdr3_nt: TGCAGTGCTAGGCCTCCGGATCTAGCGCTGTGGGCAGATACGCAGTATTTT
clone_size: once; v_call: TRBV12-3/TRBV12-4; d_call: TRBD2; j_call: TRBJ2-1; cdr3_aa: CASSWLAGGLGEQFF; cdr3_nt: TGTGCCAGCAGTTGGCTAGCGGGGGGGCTCGGTGAGCAGTTCTTC
clone_size: NA; v_call: TRBV20-1; d_call: TRBD1; j_call: TRBJ2-3; cdr3_aa: CSAPNLRQGLFTDTQYF; cdr3_nt: TGCAGTGCCCCTAACCTTCGACAGGGGCTTTTCACAGATACGCAGTATTTT
clone_size: NA; v_call: TRBV11-2; d_call: NA; j_call: TRBJ2-3; cdr3_aa: CASSENDGASTDTQYF; cdr3_nt: TGTGCCAGCAGCGAAAACGATGGGGCTAGCACAGATACGCAGTATTTT
clone_size: NA; v_call: TRBV5-1; d_call: NA; j_call: TRBJ1-5; cdr3_aa: CASSLSWDQPQHF; cdr3_nt: TGCGCCAGCAGCTTGTCCTGGGATCAGCCCCAGCATTTT
clone_size: NA; v_call: TRBV27; d_call: NA; j_call: TRBJ1-1; cdr3_aa: CASNPAGGLWDTEAFF; cdr3_nt: TGTGCCAGCAACCCGGCGGGGGGGCTGTGGGATACTGAAGCTTTCTTT
clone_size: NA; v_call: TRBV5-1; d_call: NA; j_call: TRBJ1-2; cdr3_aa: CASSLAGGEVYGYTF; cdr3_nt: TGCGCCAGCAGCTTGGCAGGTGGCGAGGTCTATGGCTACACCTTC
clone_size: NA; v_call: TRBV7-8; d_call: NA; j_call: TRBJ1-5; cdr3_aa: CASSLQGVGDQPQHF; cdr3_nt: TGTGCCAGCAGCTTACAAGGGGTGGGAGATCAGCCCCAGCATTTT
clone_size: NA; v_call: TRBV4-3; d_call: NA; j_call: TRBJ2-1; cdr3_aa: CASSRWSRDNEQFF; cdr3_nt: TGCGCCAGCAGCCGCTGGTCGAGAGACAATGAGCAGTTCTTC
clone_size: NA; v_call: TRBV30; d_call: NA; j_call: TRBJ2-7; cdr3_aa: CAWIPNRGKAYEQYF; cdr3_nt: TGTGCCTGGATTCCTAACCGGGGCAAAGCCTACGAGCAGTACTTC
clone_size: few; v_call: TRBV12-3/TRBV12-4; d_call: TRBD2; j_call: TRBJ2-5; cdr3_aa: CASSFPRGGRNEQYF; cdr3_nt: TGTGCCAGCAGTTTCCCTCGGGGGGGCCGGAATGAGCAGTACTTC
clone_size: NA; v_call: TRBV3-1; d_call: TRBD1; j_call: TRBJ2-1; cdr3_aa: CASSQGQGERNEQFF; cdr3_nt: TGTGCCAGCAGCCAAGGACAGGGTGAACGGAATGAGCAGTTCTTC
clone_size: many; v_call: TRBV20-1; d_call: TRBD1; j_call: TRBJ1-2; cdr3_aa: CSALAIQGAGGYTF; cdr3_nt: TGCAGTGCTCTTGCGATACAGGGGGCCGGAGGCTACACCTTC
clone_size: NA; v_call: TRBV29-1; d_call: NA; j_call: TRBJ2-1; cdr3_aa: CSGVGWSYNEQFF; cdr3_nt: TGCAGCGGGGTCGGATGGTCCTACAATGAGCAGTTCTTC
clone_size: NA; v_call: TRBV7-3; d_call: TRBD2; j_call: TRBJ2-2; cdr3_aa: CVSSLASGVTGELFF; cdr3_nt: TGTGTCAGCAGCTTAGCTAGCGGGGTCACCGGGGAGCTGTTTTTT
clone_size: many; v_call: TRBV28; d_call: NA; j_call: TRBJ2-2; cdr3_aa: CASSPHGGGTGELFF; cdr3_nt: TGTGCCAGCAGTCCCCACGGGGGAGGCACCGGGGAGCTGTTTTTT
clone_size: few; v_call: TRBV28; d_call: TRBD1; j_call: TRBJ2-5; cdr3_aa: CASSLRQGTKTQYF; cdr3_nt: TGTGCCAGCAGTTTAAGACAGGGTACGAAGACCCAGTACTTC
clone_size: few; v_call: TRBV4-2; d_call: TRBD2; j_call: TRBJ2-3; cdr3_aa: CASSQELADRTDTQYF; cdr3_nt: TGTGCCAGCAGCCAAGAACTAGCGGACCGCACAGATACGCAGTATTTT
clone_size: many; v_call: TRBV20-1; d_call: NA; j_call: TRBJ2-1; cdr3_aa: CSAREERRSSYNEQFF; cdr3_nt: TGCAGTGCTAGAGAAGAGCGCCGGAGCTCCTACAATGAGCAGTTCTTC
clone_size: few; v_call: TRBV7-9; d_call: NA; j_call: TRBJ1-4; cdr3_aa: CASSFGSTNEKLFF; cdr3_nt: TGTGCCAGCAGCTTCGGGTCTACTAATGAAAAACTGTTTTTT
clone_size: NA; v_call: TRBV6-6; d_call: NA; j_call: TRBJ1-1; cdr3_aa: CASSRGTSTAEAFF; cdr3_nt: TGTGCCAGCAGTAGAGGGACGTCGACCGCTGAAGCTTTCTTT
clone_size: few; v_call: TRBV14; d_call: NA; j_call: TRBJ2-2; cdr3_aa: CASSQVAGNTGELFF; cdr3_nt: TGTGCCAGCAGCCAAGTGGCAGGGAACACCGGGGAGCTGTTTTTT
clone_size: NA; v_call: TRBV29-1; d_call: TRBD1; j_call: TRBJ2-7; cdr3_aa: CSVTGTGAYEQYF; cdr3_nt: TGCAGCGTTACCGGGACAGGGGCCTACGAGCAGTACTTC
clone_size: NA; v_call: TRBV4-1; d_call: NA; j_call: TRBJ1-6; cdr3_aa: CASSQEFAIANSPLHF; cdr3_nt: TGCGCCAGCAGCCAAGAATTTGCAATTGCCAATTCACCCCTCCACTTT
clone_size: many; v_call: TRBV20-1; d_call: TRBD2; j_call: TRBJ2-3; cdr3_aa: CSARAGTSGTDTQYF; cdr3_nt: TGCAGTGCTAGGGCCGGGACTAGCGGAACAGATACGCAGTATTTT
clone_size: many; v_call: TRBV6-6; d_call: NA; j_call: TRBJ2-7; cdr3_aa: CASSPRETYEQYF; cdr3_nt: TGTGCCAGCAGCCCTCGGGAAACCTACGAGCAGTACTTC
clone_size: NA; v_call: TRBV7-2; d_call: TRBD2; j_call: TRBJ2-7; cdr3_aa: CASSLPGRGYEQYF; cdr3_nt: TGTGCCAGCAGCTTACCCGGGAGGGGCTACGAGCAGTACTTC
clone_size: NA; v_call: TRBV12-3/TRBV12-4; d_call: NA; j_call: TRBJ2-7; cdr3_aa: CASSLGGTVNEQYF; cdr3_nt: TGTGCCAGCAGTTTAGGAGGGACGGTAAACGAGCAGTACTTC
clone_size: NA; v_call: TRBV15; d_call: NA; j_call: TRBJ2-7; cdr3_aa: CATSGGAYNEQYF; cdr3_nt: TGTGCCACCAGCGGCGGGGCCTACAATGAGCAGTACTTC
clone_size: NA; v_call: TRBV7-6; d_call: TRBD2; j_call: TRBJ2-1; cdr3_aa: CASSLESSGSGEQFF; cdr3_nt: TGTGCCAGCAGCTTAGAATCTAGCGGGAGTGGGGAGCAGTTCTTC
clone_size: NA; v_call: TRBV18; d_call: NA; j_call: TRBJ2-5; cdr3_aa: CASSRQGVNNEQYF; cdr3_nt: TGTGCCAGCTCACGGCAGGGCGTTAACAATGAGCAGTACTTC
clone_size: NA; v_call: TRBV24-1; d_call: NA; j_call: TRBJ1-1; cdr3_aa: CATSGTSEAFF; cdr3_nt: TGTGCCACCAGCGGGACAAGCGAGGCTTTCTTT
clone_size: NA; v_call: TRBV12-3/TRBV12-4; d_call: NA; j_call: TRBJ2-7; cdr3_aa: CASRRTEYYEQYF; cdr3_nt: TGTGCCAGCAGGCGGACAGAATATTACGAGCAGTACTTC
clone_size: NA; v_call: TRBV3-1; d_call: TRBD2; j_call: TRBJ2-3; cdr3_aa: CASSQLAGAPLITDTQYF; cdr3_nt: TGTGCCAGCAGCCAATTAGCGGGAGCTCCCCTCATCACAGATACGCAGTATTTT
clone_size: many; v_call: TRBV5-1; d_call: NA; j_call: TRBJ2-1; cdr3_aa: CASRSGDRNEQFF; cdr3_nt: TGCGCCAGCAGGTCCGGAGATCGAAATGAGCAGTTCTTC
clone_size: many; v_call: TRBV3-1; d_call: NA; j_call: TRBJ2-1; cdr3_aa: CASSQDSGPYNEQFF; cdr3_nt: TGTGCCAGCAGCCAAGATTCCGGCCCCTACAATGAGCAGTTCTTC